What follows are 25 T cell receptor beta chains derived from one specimen sequenced in a study of control samples from healthy donors and cancer patients. Profiling relied on immunoSEQ multiplex PCR, and the TCRdb table lists in-frame clones only, not all of them. Counted here are over 85,000 clones, around nine tenths occurring once; the ten biggest clones make up about 10%. Sequenced material: PBMCs. These receptors were taken from a woman between 50 and 59 years old with colorectal cancer.

The V gene is TRBV6-5, the J gene TRBJ2-3, with D hard to call. V was pared by 6 bases and J by 5 bases, with 9 bases between. The CDR3 covers 12 residues. The germline gives CDR1 MNHEY, CDR2 SVGAGI. This CDR3 is CASSVGRDTQYF. Written as DNA, the CDR3 is TGTGCCAGCAGCGTCGGGCGAGATACGCAGTATTTT.

This clone has only a few counts. The chain combines TRBV7-2 with TRBJ1-2; tentatively, D is TRBD1 (5 bases). Germline V gives CDR1 SGHTA, CDR2 FQGNSA. V was pared by 5 bases and J by 4 bases, with 17 bases between. CDR3 length: 15 amino acids. This CDR3 reads CASSPDSQMAYGYTF. The CDR3 region has the DNA TGTGCCAGCAGCCCAGACAGCCAGATGGCCTATGGCTACACCTTC.

The CDR3 nucleotides read TGTGCCAGTACCCAATTTGGCTACTATAGCAATCAGCCCCAGCATTTT. Translating it yields CASTQFGYYSNQPQHF. This rearrangement joins TRBV19 to TRBJ1-5; D call uncertain. This CDR3 contains 16 residues. The V gene lost 7 bases and the J gene lost 0 bases, with 16 bases spanning the gap. Germline CDR1 and CDR2: LNHDA and SQIVND (reference sequence).

The rearrangement joins TRBV6-5 to TRBJ1-2; the match to TRBD1 covers 8 bases. In germline, CDR1 is MNHEY, CDR2 SVGAGI. This CDR3 spans 16 amino acids. Germline trimming cut 1 base from V and 4 bases from J; bases unmatched to any gene: 8. DNA for the CDR3: TGTGCCAGCAGTTACTATTTTAGACAGGGGACCTATGGCTACACCTTC. It codes for CASSYYFRQGTYGYTF.

The chain recombines TRBV6-4 with TRBJ2-1; 14 bases agree with TRBD2. The CDR3 runs 15 residues. The junction had 3 bases not matched to a gene; V was cut back by 3 bases and J by 8 bases. In germline, CDR1 is MRHNA, CDR2 SNTAGT. CDR3 in DNA: TGTGCCAGCAGTGAGACTAGCGGGGGGGCCGATGAGCAGTTCTTC. This encodes CASSETSGGADEQFF.

This clone is a singleton in its sample. This chain uses TRBV6-5 with TRBJ1-5, with 8 bases matching TRBD1. J was trimmed by 5 bases and V by 4 bases; bases with no gene match: 1. The CDR3 loop spans 13 amino acids. Germline loops: CDR1 MNHEY, CDR2 SVGAGI. The CDR3 reads CASSSDRDQPQHF. The CDR3 DNA is TGTGCCAGCAGTTCGGACAGGGATCAGCCCCAGCATTTT.

The chain recombines TRBV4-1 with TRBJ1-1; D is perhaps TRBD1 (5 bases). Germline-derived CDR1 and CDR2 are MGHRA and YSYEKL. V was cut by 0 bases and J by 4 bases, with 9 bases left in between. This CDR3 has 14 residues. This CDR3 reads CASSQDTGATEAFF. CDR3 DNA sequence: TGCGCCAGCAGCCAAGACACCGGGGCCACTGAAGCTTTCTTT.

The chain uses TRBV7-8 and TRBJ1-2; 8 bases match TRBD1. This CDR3 region has 15 residues. Germline V lookup: CDR1 SGHVS, CDR2 FQNEAQ. The J segment lost 4 bases and the V segment lost 5 bases, leaving 9 bases of the junction unmatched. CDR3 amino acids: CASSPMGTGFYGYTF. The DNA of the CDR3 is TGTGCCAGCAGCCCAATGGGGACAGGCTTCTATGGCTACACCTTC. The full variable domain, its missing parts supplied by reference TRBV7-8 and TRBJ1-2, is GAGVSQSPRYKVAKRGQDVALRCDPISGHVSLFWYQQALGQGPEFLTYFQNEAQLDKSGLPSDRFFAERPEGSVSTLKIQRTQQEDSAVYLCASSPMGTGFYGYTFGSGTRLTVV.

V usage is TRBV7-2 and J usage is TRBJ2-3; possible D gene TRBD2, 7 bases. The germline gives CDR1 SGHTA, CDR2 FQGNSA. The CDR3 loop spans 17 amino acids. The V end was cut by 5 bases, the J end by 2 bases, with 20 bases between. CDR3 region: CASSPRRGGQTTDTQYF. The CDR3 nucleotides are TGTGCCAGCAGCCCAAGGAGGGGGGGGCAAACCACAGATACGCAGTATTTT.

The chain joins TRBV20-1 to TRBJ1-2; D ambiguous. CDR1 is DFQATT, CDR2 SNEGSKA, per germline (reference sequence). This CDR3 spans 11 amino acids. With 2 bases removed from V and 8 bases from J, the gap between germline ends came to 9 bases. The DNA of the CDR3 is TGCAGTGCTAGAATACTCAGAGGCTACACCTTC. Its protein is CSARILRGYTF.

The chain joins TRBV21-1 to TRBJ2-7. TRBV21-1 has pseudogene status. The CDR3 consists of 14 residues. The DNA of the CDR3 is TGTGCCAGCCCGAGGGGTCCGGGAACCTACGAGCAGTACGTC. Its translation: CASPRGPGTYEQYV.

The V gene is TRBV28, the J gene TRBJ2-7; D might be TRBD1 or TRBD2, each matching 5 bases. V lost 4 bases and J 12 bases, leaving 13 bases between the germline ends. The CDR3 consists of 11 residues. Germline-derived CDR1 and CDR2 are MDHEN and SYDVKM. The CDR3 coding sequence is TGTGCCAGCAGTTCCGCAGGGACGTGGTACGTC. It codes for CASSSAGTWYV.

J is TRBJ2-5 and V is TRBV6-2 or TRBV6-3, with TRBD2 matching over 7 bases. The CDR3 has 16 amino acids. The V gene's germline CDR1 is MNHEY and CDR2 SVGEGT. V shed 2 bases and J 2 bases; nucleotides not matched to a gene: 8. The DNA for the CDR3 is TGTGCCAGCAGTTACGGTGCGGGGGTATGGCAAGAGACCCAGTACTTC. Amino acids: CASSYGAGVWQETQYF.

This chain joins TRBV4-2 and TRBJ2-5; 9 bases fit TRBD1. V dropped 4 bases and J dropped 3; count of bases not matched to a gene: 6. This CDR3 is built from 15 residues. Germline CDR1 and CDR2: LGHNA and YNFKEQ. DNA for the CDR3: TGTGCCAGCAGCCCCCCAGGACAGGGGAAAGAGACCCAGTACTTC. Translation gives CASSPPGQGKETQYF.

V is TRBV25-1 and J is TRBJ2-3; D call uncertain. The ends were cut back, 3 bases at V and 2 bases at J, with 9 bases in the middle. The CDR3 spans 14 residues. Germline CDR1 MGHDK, CDR2 SYGVNS. This CDR3 reads CASSDLQNTDTQYF. CDR3 nucleotides: TGTGCCAGCAGTGATCTACAGAACACAGATACGCAGTATTTT.

This clone turned up a few times. J is TRBJ1-1 and V is TRBV28, with D hard to call. CDR1 and CDR2 from the germline V gene are MDHEN and SYDVKM. The CDR3 has 12 residues. Trimming removed 1 base from V and 5 bases from J, with 5 bases in between. The CDR3 sequence: CASSLLWTEAFF. The CDR3 DNA sequence: TGTGCCAGCAGTTTATTGTGGACTGAAGCTTTCTTT.

The rearrangement links TRBV24-1 to TRBJ2-2; TRBD1 matches at 7 bases. Trimming cost V 5 bases and J 3 bases; bases outside gene matches: 2. The germline CDR1 and CDR2 sequences are KGHDR and SFDVKD. There are 14 residues in the CDR3. The CDR3 loop reads CATSGDRYTGELFF. The CDR3 region has the DNA TGTGCCACCAGTGGGGACAGATACACCGGGGAGCTGTTTTTT.

This clone appeared a single time. CDR3 nucleotide sequence: TGTGCCAGTCAGCCCGGGACCGATGCTCACGGGACGCAGTATTTT. It yields the protein CASQPGTDAHGTQYF. The chain is built from TRBV25-1 and TRBJ2-3; D tentatively reads TRBD1 or TRBD2 (5 bases each). Germline CDR1 reads MGHDK; CDR2 reads SYGVNS. V gave up 9 bases and J gave up 9 bases, with 25 bases separating them. The CDR3 consists of 15 residues.

This clone was picked up one time. The rearrangement links TRBV5-1 to TRBJ1-4, with D hard to call. Per the germline V gene, CDR1 is SGHRS and CDR2 is YFSETQ. Trimming shortened V by 4 bases and J by 0 bases, and 7 bases separated the two germline ends. The CDR3 extends over 14 amino acids. Here the CDR3 DNA reads TGCGCCAGCAGCCTTCTGGCAACTAATGAAAAACTGTTTTTT. Protein sequence: CASSLLATNEKLFF.

V and J are TRBV7-2 and TRBJ1-5; D call uncertain. CDR1 is SGHTA, CDR2 FQGNSA, per germline. V was cut by 5 bases and J by 1 base, with 9 bases left in between. This CDR3 is 14 amino acids long. In nucleotides, the CDR3 is TGTGCCAGCAGCGCGGGGTTAAGCAATCAGCCCCAGCATTTT. It translates to CASSAGLSNQPQHF. Full variable domain (outside the CDR3, taken from reference TRBV7-2 and TRBJ1-5): GAGVSQSPSNKVTEKGKDVELRCDPISGHTALYWYRQSLGQGLEFLIYFQGNSAPDKSGLPSDRFSAERTGGSVSTLTIQRTQQEDSAVYLCASSAGLSNQPQHFGDGTRLSIL.

The chain carries TRBV18 and TRBJ2-1; 7 bases match TRBD2. Trimming removed 4 bases from V and 4 bases from J; junction bases left unmatched: 10. Germline lookup yields CDR1 KGHSH and CDR2 LQKENI. The CDR3 is 16 residues long. The CDR3 region is CASSLSVAGEYNEQFF. The CDR3 DNA follows: TGTGCCAGCTCACTATCCGTGGCGGGGGAGTACAATGAGCAGTTCTTC.

The V and J genes are TRBV18 and TRBJ2-7; 9 bases align to TRBD2. Germline V gene sequence: CDR1 KGHSH, CDR2 LQKENI. With V trimmed by 5 bases and J by 6 bases, 8 bases remained unmatched. CDR3 length equals 14 residues. This CDR3 is CASSAGTSRGEQYV. The CDR3, as DNA: TGTGCCAGCTCAGCCGGGACTAGCCGGGGCGAGCAGTACGTC.

V gene TRBV15 combines with J gene TRBJ1-5; D is unclear. V gave up 9 bases and J gave up 3 bases, with 18 bases separating them. CDR1 LNHNV and CDR2 YYDKDF come from the germline V gene (reference sequence). The CDR3 is 15 residues long. The CDR3, as DNA: TGTGCCACGAGCCCGTCGGCGTCGAACAATCAGCCCCAGCATTTT. Residues: CATSPSASNNQPQHF.

J is TRBJ1-2 and V is TRBV24-1, with 8 bases fitting TRBD1. CDR3 size: 14 residues. Losses at the gene ends were 12 bases for V and 3 bases for J; bases not matched to a gene: 11. Germline V gene sequence: CDR1 KGHDR, CDR2 SFDVKD. The CDR3 spells CAPRGRGQDYGYTF. DNA of the CDR3: TGTGCCCCCCGGGGCAGGGGGCAAGACTATGGCTACACCTTC.

The V call is TRBV5-1, the J call TRBJ1-2, with D maybe TRBD1 (6 bases). Trimming stripped 0 bases from V and 5 bases from J, with 14 bases between. CDR1 SGHRS and CDR2 YFSETQ come from the germline V gene. The CDR3 totals 15 residues. The DNA of the CDR3 is TGCGCCAGCAGCTTGGGGCGGGGGCCGGCATATGGCTACACCTTC. Amino acids: CASSLGRGPAYGYTF. Using reference TRBV5-1 and TRBJ1-2 for the parts outside the CDR3, the full variable domain is KAGVTQTPRYLIKTRGQQVTLSCSPISGHRSVSWYQQTPGQGLQFLFEYFSETQRNKGNFPGRFSGRQFSNSRSEMNVSTLELGDSALYLCASSLGRGPAYGYTFGSGTRLTVV.